This T cell receptor (beta chain) comes out of a study of T cell repertoires in cytomegalovirus infection. TCRdb reanalysed the reads using MiXCR and keeps one entry per CDR3 protein. The profile shows about 220,000 distinct CDR3 sequences, about 39% of them singletons. Germline loops: CDR1 MNHEY, CDR2 SMNVEV (reference sequence). Trimming left V 8 bases short and J 0 bases short, with 13 bases between. The CDR3 extends over 14 amino acids. Only a few counts were recorded for this clonotype. No antigen is known for it. The rearrangement joins TRBV27 to TRBJ1-2; tentatively, D is TRBD1 (5 bases). The TCR originated in a human donor in good health (CMV status not recorded). Some clones in this sample may be carry-over from other donors' samples. The sequences come from CD8+ T cells from cultured PBMCs, collected from culture after CMV antigen stimulation. The CDR3: CASGRGGSNYGYTF. In nucleotides, the CDR3 is TGTGCCAGCGGCCGGGGGGGGTCTAACTATGGCTACACCTTC.